The sequence of this T cell receptor (beta chain) was determined in a study of Graves' ophthalmopathy and Graves' hyperthyroidism (dated by TCRdb to 2016 to 2019). A note on the overall study: Peripheral blood was collected at initial diagnosis, prior to any treatment. In about 6 hyperthyroidism patients, T-cell repertoires of thyroid tissue and blood were compared. In total, over 130 blood samples were TCR-sequenced: 40 to 45 ophthalmopathy, some 75 hyperthyroidism and about 17 hyperthyroidism-to-ophthalmopathy patients. After sampling, hyperthyroidism patients received methimazole starting at 30 mg daily, and ophthalmopathy patients received high-dose intravenous methylprednisolone. To tell Graves' ophthalmopathy apart from Graves' hyperthyroidism, and to predict which patients would progress to ophthalmopathy, the study relied on TCR beta repertoire signatures. To explore V-J signatures that separate ophthalmopathy from hyperthyroidism, a discovery set of more than 95 patients was enrolled, consisting of 40 to 45 with ophthalmopathy and around 57 with stable hyperthyroidism. An independent validation cohort comprised under 20 hyperthyroidism patients and about 16 patients who later progressed from hyperthyroidism to ophthalmopathy. The investigation overall reported the following: No statistical method was used to predetermine the sample size, and group allocation was not hidden from the investigators. The 13-signature model separated ophthalmopathy from stable hyperthyroidism with approximately 85% sensitivity and 81.08% specificity in cross-validation, and 80%/75% in the test set. Most of the expanded thyroid clonotypes with a frequency above 0.001 were also detected in blood, and it was suggested that the thyroid immune response may be reflected by blood repertoires. In validation, the model predicted ophthalmopathy progression with more than 55% sensitivity and 72.22% specificity; more than ten predicted patients were CT-confirmed with GO in a median of 6.5 months.

This clonotype showed up just a few times. Its antigen is still unknown. No much larger clonotype is one base removed from it; base qualities were not supplied. Ophthalmopathy patients were characterized by moderately to severely active disease, a Clinical Activity Score of at least 3, a NOSPECS grade of at least 4, and a disease duration under 3 months. Patients with other autoimmune diseases, uncontrolled infections, pregnancy or lactation were excluded from the study. Clinical symptoms, serum thyroxine, TRAb, thyroid ultrasound and orbital computed tomography formed the basis of the diagnosis. Using Ficoll-Paque density gradient centrifugation, PBMCs were isolated from 9 to 10 ml of fresh peripheral blood. Total RNA was extracted with Trizol reagent and quality-checked on an Agilent 2100 Bioanalyzer. CDR1 and CDR2, looked up from the germline V gene, are MNHNS and SASEGT. V gives up 0 bases and J gives up 6 bases, and the segment between their germline ends measures 15 bases. The CDR3, cysteine through phenylalanine, is 17 amino acids long. The CDR3 DNA has 51 bases and is translated from base 1.

For repertoire sequencing, the TCR beta CDR3 regions were amplified from RNA transcripts. HTBI primers and the Qiagen OneStep RT-PCR kit were used in a first-round RT-PCR, which was followed by a second-round multiplex PCR, size selection and purification. Libraries were sequenced paired-end with 100 bp reads on an Illumina HiSeq2000. Processing in the source paper ran as follows. SOAPnuke was used for read processing, and reads with adapters, uncalled bases, a mean Phred below 15, or no exact constant-primer or identifier match were discarded. High-quality paired reads were merged with COPE v1.2.5. Unique nucleotide sequences were defined as clonotypes and aligned to IMGT TRB V, D and J references using MiTCR v1.1. Only V-J combinations with frequency above 0.0001 were analysed, covering around 99% of repertoires. For each V-J combination, a TCR clonal expansion and chaos score was defined as the ratio of F50 clonal expansion to chaos observed in the TCRdist matrix. Welch's t-statistics and random forest were used to narrow the features down to over ten V-J combinations, which were then fed into a naive Bayes classifier. The similarity between thyroid and blood repertoires was quantified using the Morisita-Horn index. In-frame beta chains were kept once TCRdb had trimmed the public reads at Q25 with fastp and called clones with MiXCR. For every CDR3 protein sequence, its rows merge into one entry that carries the most common genes and DNA. TCRdb, not the original authors, processed these V and J calls. The sample table shows about 340,000 distinct CDR3 sequences, and 17% are seen once. Clones ranked in the top ten supply 10% to 15% of the sample.

The receptor comes from an adult man with Graves' ophthalmopathy. Sequencing was performed on peripheral blood. The sequence is built from TRBV6-1 and TRBJ1-6; the D segment could be TRBD1, given 5 matching bases. The DNA sequence is given as TGTGCCAGCAGTGAAGCGCGCCGGGGCCCCACTAATTCACCCCTCCACTTT. Its product reads: CASSEARRGPTNSPLHF.